This entry lists 26 T cell receptor beta chains sequenced from one sample in a study of T-cell reconstitution after alpha-beta-depleted transplantation in children. Preparing the TCRbeta library involved the use of unique molecular identifiers. Each CDR3 protein gets one entry after TCRdb re-called the PCR reads with MiXCR. The data contain fewer than 250,000 distinct CDR3 sequences, roughly 18% of them singletons. The starting material was PBMCs, mostly from graft donor cells, obtained 360 days after TCRalphabeta/CD19-depleted stem cell transplant. The receptors originated from a male patient aged 2 to 9 who had a stem cell transplant for acute lymphoblastic leukemia, so the T cells may come from the graft donor.

V is TRBV13 and J is TRBJ2-5; 9 bases fit TRBD1. Looked up from germline, CDR1 is PRHDT and CDR2 is FYEKMQ (reference sequence). The CDR3 loop spans 15 amino acids. V lost 6 bases and J lost 2; bases outside the gene matches: 7. CDR3 sequence (DNA): TGTGCCAGCAGTAGCGGACAGGGGAGGCAAGAGACCCAGTACTTC. Its protein product is CASSSGQGRQETQYF.

The V gene is TRBV6-2 or TRBV6-3, the J gene TRBJ2-5; 10 nucleotides line up with TRBD2. The V segment lost 0 bases and the J segment 2 bases; nucleotides outside the gene matches: 3. CDR3 length: 16 residues. Per the germline V gene, CDR1 is MNHEY and CDR2 is SVGEGT. CDR3 amino acids: CASSYSSGGGQETQYF. In DNA, the CDR3 is TGTGCCAGCAGTTACTCCAGCGGGGGGGGGCAAGAGACCCAGTACTTC.

This chain links TRBV11-1 with TRBJ1-1; 10 nucleotides line up with TRBD1. The CDR3 spans 17 residues. The germline CDR1 and CDR2 sequences are SGHAT and FQDESV (reference sequence). V lost 3 bases and J lost 4; bases outside the gene matches: 11. The CDR3: CASSLTGGALLSTEAFF. The CDR3 region has the DNA TGTGCCAGCAGCTTGACAGGGGGCGCATTGTTGAGCACTGAAGCTTTCTTT.

The genes are TRBV5-1 and TRBJ2-1; TRBD1 is a possible D gene (6 bases). The V gene lost 0 bases and the J gene lost 0 bases, with 19 bases spanning the gap. The CDR3 covers 19 residues. Looked up from germline, CDR1 is SGHRS and CDR2 is YFSETQ. In nucleotides, the CDR3 is TGCGCCAGCAGCTTGGCCAATTCGCGTCAGGGGAGCTCCTACAATGAGCAGTTCTTC. Translating it yields CASSLANSRQGSSYNEQFF.

This clonotype was detected ten times or more. The CDR3 spells CASRFGLAGNEQFF. In DNA, the CDR3 is TGTGCCAGCAGATTTGGACTAGCGGGGAATGAGCAGTTCTTC. V gene TRBV2 combines with J gene TRBJ2-1, with TRBD2 matching 12 bases. Germline CDR1 reads SNHLY; CDR2 reads FYNNEI. This CDR3 region has 14 residues. V lost 6 bases to trimming and J lost 7 bases; unmatched junction nucleotides: 4.

This clonotype has just a few counts. An end of the junction differs from the germline gene, which may be a read error. The chain recombines TRBV12-3 or TRBV12-4 with TRBJ2-1, with TRBD1 matching 8 bases. The CDR3 is 11 amino acids. In DNA, the CDR3 is TGTGCCAGCACTGTGACAGGGGAAAGGATCTTC. Translating it yields CASTVTGERIF.

This clonotype was counted only a few times. V and J are TRBV4-2 and TRBJ2-1; 7 bases map to TRBD2. The CDR3 contains 13 residues. V shed 4 bases, J shed 10 bases, and the junction held 7 bases outside the gene matches. CDR1 is LGHNA, CDR2 YNFKEQ, per germline. CDR3 in DNA: TGTGCCAGCAGCCCCGGGACTATCGACGAGCAGTTCTTC. Encoded protein: CASSPGTIDEQFF.

With respect to this clonotype: The junction departs from the called germline gene at one end, perhaps through a read error. This sequence joins TRBV10-3 and TRBJ2-7, with 7 positions matching TRBD1. Germline V gives CDR1 ENHRY, CDR2 SYGVKD. CDR3 length equals 11 residues. The CDR3 bases are TGTGCCATCAGACAGGGGTGGGAGCATTACTTC. Encoded protein: CAIRQGWEHYF.

This clonotype was observed many times. The chain's CDR3 is CASSFSGHPNVGELFF. Written as DNA, the CDR3 is TGTGCCAGCAGCTTTTCCGGACACCCTAACGTCGGGGAGCTGTTTTTT. J is TRBJ2-2 and V is TRBV11-2; tentatively, D is TRBD1 (5 bases). From germline, CDR1 is SGHAT and CDR2 FQNNGV. V lost 3 bases and J 7 bases, leaving 18 bases between the germline ends. The CDR3 consists of 16 residues.

This clonotype has at least ten counts. CDR3 protein: CASSIGTGYEQYF. The CDR3 DNA follows: TGTGCCAGCAGTATCGGGACTGGTTACGAGCAGTACTTC. The V and J genes are TRBV12-3 or TRBV12-4 and TRBJ2-7, with D perhaps matching TRBD2 (6 bases). Trimming took off 5 bases at V and 4 bases at J, with 12 bases between the two ends. This CDR3 comprises 13 residues.

The sample holds many counts of this clonotype. V usage is TRBV7-2 and J usage is TRBJ2-2; D may be TRBD2 (5 bases). The CDR3 consists of 11 residues. The V end lost 5 bases, the J end lost 16 bases, and 14 bases lay between the germline ends. Germline V gene sequence: CDR1 SGHTA, CDR2 FQGNSA. The CDR3 loop reads CASSQTSSRFF. Here the CDR3 DNA reads TGTGCCAGCAGCCAGACATCTAGCCGGTTTTTT. Based on the CDR3 plus reference TRBV7-2 and TRBJ2-2, the full variable domain is GAGVSQSPSNKVTEKGKDVELRCDPISGHTALYWYRQSLGQGLEFLIYFQGNSAPDKSGLPSDRFSAERTGGSVSTLTIQRTQQEDSAVYLCASSQTSSRFFGEGSRLTVL.

This clonotype showed up many times. The V and J genes are TRBV29-1 and TRBJ2-3; 8 bases agree with TRBD1. V lost 8 bases and J lost 6; bases outside the gene matches: 4. CDR1 is SQVTM, CDR2 ANQGSEA, per germline. The CDR3 extends over 11 amino acids. CDR3 amino acids: CSSTGADTQYF. The DNA for the CDR3 is TGCAGCTCGACAGGGGCGGATACGCAGTATTTT.

The gene calls are TRBV5-1 and TRBJ2-1, with TRBD1 matching over 9 bases. The CDR3 extends over 16 amino acids. Germline V CDR1 and CDR2: SGHRS, YFSETQ. V lost 0 bases, J lost 4 bases, and 5 bases stayed unmatched. The CDR3 loop reads CASSLAPGQGYNEQFF. The CDR3 DNA sequence: TGCGCCAGCAGCTTGGCCCCGGGACAGGGATACAATGAGCAGTTCTTC.

This clonotype was detected ten times or more. The genes are TRBV28 and TRBJ2-1; D gene uncertain. This CDR3 has 13 amino acids. V shed 5 bases and J shed 5 bases, with 10 bases lying between them. Germline V gives CDR1 MDHEN, CDR2 SYDVKM. The CDR3 DNA sequence: TGTGCCAGCAGTCGCGGCCGGAACAATGAGCAGTTCTTC. It yields the protein CASSRGRNNEQFF.

This rearrangement joins TRBV29-1 to TRBJ2-7; 11 bases are a match to TRBD1. Germline CDR1 is SQVTM and CDR2 is ANQGSEA. The trim removed 7 bases at V and 0 bases at J, leaving 2 bases unmatched. The CDR3 runs 13 residues. Written as DNA, the CDR3 is TGCAGCGCAGGACAGGGGGCCTCCTACGAGCAGTACTTC. This codes for CSAGQGASYEQYF.

The table lists this clonotype with a few counts. Here the CDR3 reads CASSHTGPQDQPQHF. DNA for the CDR3: TGTGCCAGTAGTCATACAGGACCTCAGGATCAGCCCCAGCATTTT. This rearrangement joins TRBV19 to TRBJ1-5, with D possibly TRBD1 on 5 matching bases. The CDR3 extends over 15 amino acids. Trimming took 5 bases from V and 5 from J, leaving 16 bases between them. The germline V gene encodes CDR1 LNHDA and CDR2 SQIVND (reference sequence).

This clonotype has ten or more counts. DNA for the CDR3: TGTGCCAGCAGCTTGGCCTTGGGGACAGGGAAAGCTTTCTTT. Translated: CASSLALGTGKAFF. This sequence joins TRBV5-5 and TRBJ1-1; 9 bases match TRBD1. The J segment lost 9 bases and the V segment lost 0 bases, leaving 6 bases of the junction unmatched. Germline CDR1 and CDR2: SGHKS and YYEKEE (reference sequence). The CDR3 is 14 residues long.

The genes are TRBV12-3 or TRBV12-4 and TRBJ1-5; D not resolved. CDR3 size: 16 residues. Trimming removed 6 bases from V and 1 base from J, with 16 bases in between. DNA for the CDR3: TGTGCCAGCAGCCCCCTCGCTGGAGGGAGCAATCAGCCCCAGCATTTT. It specifies CASSPLAGGSNQPQHF.

This clonotype has a single count. This chain uses TRBV12-3 or TRBV12-4 with TRBJ1-3; D gene unclear. The ends were cut back, 6 bases at V and 0 bases at J, with 9 bases in the middle. CDR3 length: 14 amino acids. CDR3 protein: CASRPLHSGNTIYF. The CDR3 DNA follows: TGTGCCAGCAGACCGCTGCACTCTGGAAACACCATATATTTT.

The rearrangement links TRBV14 to TRBJ2-1; 14 positions agree with TRBD2. There are 15 residues in the CDR3. The germline CDR1 and CDR2 sequences are SGHDN and FVKESK. V was pared by 4 bases and J by 10 bases, with 6 bases of the junction left unmatched. CDR3 sequence: CASSPGTSGSREQFF. The CDR3 DNA is TGTGCCAGCAGCCCAGGGACTAGCGGGAGTCGGGAGCAGTTCTTC.

The chain couples TRBV11-2 to TRBJ2-1; D is perhaps TRBD2 (6 bases). Germline V gene data show CDR1 as SGHAT and CDR2 as FQNNGV. Trimming removed 6 bases at V and 3 bases at J, with 21 bases between. The CDR3 sequence is 17 residues long. CDR3: CASSFSSSARDYNEQFF. The DNA of the CDR3 is TGTGCCAGCAGTTTTTCTTCTAGCGCTCGGGACTACAATGAGCAGTTCTTC.

This clonotype occurred a few times. The chain joins TRBV5-1 to TRBJ1-1, with D possibly being TRBD1 (6 bases). The CDR3 contains 16 residues. V shed 4 bases and J shed 1 base, with 17 bases lying between them. The germline V gene encodes CDR1 SGHRS and CDR2 YFSETQ. The CDR3 coding sequence is TGCGCCAGCAGCGTCACAGGGTCGTGGGCGAACACTGAAGCTTTCTTT. Translating gives CASSVTGSWANTEAFF.

This clonotype was counted only a few times. The genes are TRBV6-5 and TRBJ2-3; 8 nucleotides match TRBD2. V lost 2 bases to trimming and J lost 4 bases; unmatched junction nucleotides: 2. The CDR3 has 14 residues. Germline V gives CDR1 MNHEY, CDR2 SVGAGI. The CDR3 DNA is TGTGCCAGCAGTTACCCCGGGAGGGCAGATACGCAGTATTTT. Its translation: CASSYPGRADTQYF.

This clonotype was seen a handful of times. The DNA of the CDR3 is TGTGCCAGCTCACCACCCAGTGGGGATACGCAGTATTTT. It encodes CASSPPSGDTQYF. This chain uses TRBV18 with TRBJ2-3; D is ambiguous. The CDR3 extends over 13 amino acids. Germline V lookup: CDR1 KGHSH, CDR2 LQKENI. The V end lost 0 bases, the J end lost 6 bases, and 7 bases lay between the germline ends.

This chain joins TRBV11-3 and TRBJ2-3; a weak D match, TRBD1 (7 bases). The V end was cut by 5 bases, the J end by 1 base, with 19 bases between. CDR1 and CDR2 (germline): SGHNT, YENEEA. The CDR3 extends over 17 amino acids. DNA for the CDR3: TGTGCCAGCAGCAACTTGGACAGGTGGGAGGGCACAGATACGCAGTATTTT. Protein: CASSNLDRWEGTDTQYF.

This clonotype showed up just a few times. This chain links TRBV5-1 with TRBJ1-5; D ambiguous. Per the germline V gene, CDR1 is SGHRS and CDR2 is YFSETQ. The V gene lost 4 bases and the J gene lost 7 bases, with 12 bases spanning the gap. CDR3 length: 13 amino acids. CDR3 sequence: CASSQTVGQPQHF. Written as DNA, the CDR3 is TGCGCCAGCAGCCAAACAGTGGGCCAGCCCCAGCATTTT. The variable domain in full, with the rest retrieved from reference TRBV5-1 and TRBJ1-5, is KAGVTQTPRYLIKTRGQQVTLSCSPISGHRSVSWYQQTPGQGLQFLFEYFSETQRNKGNFPGRFSGRQFSNSRSEMNVSTLELGDSALYLCASSQTVGQPQHFGDGTRLSIL.